These T cell receptor beta chains were read from a single sample in a study of cytomegalovirus exposure and HLA in healthy donors. Method: immunoSEQ multiplex PCR; TCRdb's copy keeps in-frame clones and lacks some. Of under 110,000 clones listed, 75% are singletons. The sample consisted of PBMCs. These receptors all come from a male donor in good health and CMV-seropositive. Each CDR3 is given with its conserved first and last residue. Fields, in order: J gene, V gene, CDR3 protein.

TRBJ2-1	TRBV28	CASSPSGDYNEQFF
TRBJ2-1	TRBV14	CASSPVAGGYNEQFF
TRBJ2-7	TRBV29-1	CSDRDRGFLRQYF
TRBJ2-1	TRBV7-8	CASSRSPDYLYTSGTYNEQFF
TRBJ1-2	TRBV6-1	CASVSSYGYTF
TRBJ2-3	TRBV18	CASSDREGLAYTDTQYF
TRBJ2-1	TRBV5-6	CASSFFAGEPREQFF
TRBJ2-7	TRBV27	CASSPGTGPYEQYF
TRBJ2-7	TRBV5-1	CASSSSGTGGDEQYF
TRBJ2-5	TRBV7-3	CASSLGTGGRETQYF
TRBJ1-4	TRBV15	CATRIIYGVNEKLFF
TRBJ1-2	TRBV5-6	CASSPTLPNYGYTF
TRBJ1-2	TRBV7-2	CASTENRATGPYGYTF
TRBJ1-2	TRBV5-1	CASSFGTANRRTF
TRBJ1-6	TRBV10-1	CASASQCDCPYNSPLHF
TRBJ2-7	TRBV4-1	CASSQDWMVERTYEQYF
TRBJ1-1	TRBV2	CASRPRTLNTEAFF
TRBJ1-4	TRBV7-8	CASRRGTTNEKLFF
TRBJ2-5	TRBV15	CATSSSGEPQETQYF
TRBJ2-7	TRBV28	CASSLLGGDPYEQYF
TRBJ2-1	TRBV10-3	CAVKMLDTLASGNEQFF
TRBJ2-2	TRBV30	CARPRKEATGELFF
TRBJ2-5	TRBV6-6	CASSYAAGAHLETQYF